The 30 T cell receptor beta chains listed next were all sequenced from one sample in a study of cytotoxic CD8 clonotypes in ibrutinib-treated CLL (dated by TCRdb to about 2021). Library preparation employed the immunoSEQ multiplex PCR assay. TCRdb holds this immuneACCESS table with in-frame rearrangements only. Some clones are missing; in checked studies, unresolved V genes explain under half, and the rest has no known cause. The sample has fewer than 400,000 clones on record, 60% to 80% of them singletons. The biggest ten clones account for about 5.9% of the sample. Here the sequenced sample was PBMCs, taken after 36 months of ibrutinib treatment. These TCRs come from a human donor with chronic lymphocytic leukemia.

This rearrangement joins TRBV7-2 to TRBJ2-7; a weak D match, TRBD2 (5 bases). Germline lookup yields CDR1 SGHTA and CDR2 FQGNSA. V lost 5 bases and J lost 2, with 13 bases in between. There are 14 residues in the CDR3. The CDR3 loop is CASSPSRLPYEQYF. CDR3 bases: TGTGCCAGCAGCCCGTCGAGACTACCCTACGAGCAGTACTTC.

V and J are TRBV7-2 and TRBJ2-7, with a tentative D call TRBD2 (6 bases). The germline V gene has CDR1 SGHTA and CDR2 FQGNSA. The CDR3 is made up of 13 amino acids. Between the trimmed V and J ends, which lost 6 bases and 8 bases, there was a span of 17 bases. The CDR3 loop is CASRAGPGDKQYF. The CDR3 DNA is TGTGCCAGCAGAGCGGGCCCCGGCGATAAGCAGTACTTC.

V gene TRBV29-1 combines with J gene TRBJ2-3; maybe TRBD2 (5 bases). Germline V CDR1 and CDR2: SQVTM, ANQGSEA. Trimming cost V 5 bases and J 4 bases, with 10 bases left between them. The CDR3 length is 12 residues. The CDR3 sequence: CSVRGNADTQYF. The CDR3 coding sequence is TGCAGCGTTAGAGGGAACGCAGATACGCAGTATTTT.

There are a few counts of this clone. The chain carries TRBV2 and TRBJ2-7, with D possibly called TRBD1 or TRBD2 (5 bases each). The germline V and J ends were trimmed by 3 bases and 5 bases, with 11 bases remaining between them. This CDR3 has 13 residues. CDR1 SNHLY and CDR2 FYNNEI come from the germline V gene. CDR3 loop: CASSDPGRDEQYF. CDR3 DNA sequence: TGTGCCAGCAGTGACCCGGGGCGGGACGAGCAGTACTTC.

With regard to this clone: The junction does not match germline at one end; this may be a read error. The chain combines TRBV5-1 with TRBJ2-1, with D perhaps TRBD2 (5 bases). The CDR3 is 15 residues long. Germline V gene data show CDR1 as SGHRS and CDR2 as YFSETQ. CDR3 sequence (DNA): TGCGCCAGCAGCTTGTCCCCGGGGTCCTTCAATGAGCAGTTCTTC. Amino acid sequence: CASSLSPGSFNEQFF.

V gene TRBV12-5 combines with J gene TRBJ1-2; TRBD1 matches at 7 bases. The germline gives CDR1 LGHNT, CDR2 FRNRAP. The CDR3 extends over 15 amino acids. V dropped 5 bases and J dropped 4; count of bases not matched to a gene: 10. CDR3: CASGLPTGTFYGYTF. The CDR3 DNA follows: TGTGCTAGTGGTCTCCCGACAGGGACCTTCTATGGCTACACCTTC.

This clone was detected once. The chain uses TRBV9 and TRBJ2-3; 8 bases are shared with TRBD2. Trimming cost V 4 bases and J 3 bases; bases outside gene matches: 7. The CDR3 loop spans 15 amino acids. The germline V gene has CDR1 SGDLS and CDR2 YYNGEE. Here the CDR3 reads CASSLSGKGTDTQYF. The CDR3 DNA reads as TGTGCCAGCAGCCTTAGCGGGAAGGGAACAGATACGCAGTATTTT.

The gene calls are TRBV7-3 and TRBJ2-1; the match to TRBD1 covers 7 bases. CDR3 length equals 12 residues. The V gene end was trimmed by 3 bases and the J gene end by 10 bases; junction bases not matched to a gene: 3. Per germline, CDR1 SGHTA and CDR2 FQGTGA. The CDR3: CASSLTGREQFF. The DNA for the CDR3 is TGTGCCAGCAGCTTGACAGGGCGGGAGCAGTTCTTC.

DNA of the CDR3: TGTGCCAGCTCAAGGGTGACTAGCGGGGATGACCAAGAGACCCAGTACTTC. The encoded protein is CASSRVTSGDDQETQYF. This sequence joins TRBV18 and TRBJ2-5; 11 bases fit TRBD2. Germline V gene sequence: CDR1 KGHSH, CDR2 LQKENI. CDR3 length: 17 amino acids. V shed 5 bases and J 0 bases; nucleotides not matched to a gene: 8. Full variable domain (outside the CDR3, taken from reference TRBV18 and TRBJ2-5): NAGVMQNPRHLVRRRGQEARLRCSPMKGHSHVYWYRQLPEEGLKFMVYLQKENIIDESGMPKERFSAEFPKEGPSILRIQQVVRGDSAAYFCASSRVTSGDDQETQYFGPGTRLLVL.

The genes are TRBV5-5 and TRBJ2-3; 7 bases match TRBD2. The CDR3 contains 17 residues. The germline gives CDR1 SGHKS, CDR2 YYEKEE (reference sequence). Losses at the gene ends were 1 base for V and 2 bases for J; bases not matched to a gene: 10. The CDR3 region has the DNA TGTGCCAGCAGCTTGAGAGGCGGGGAGGGAACCACAGATACGCAGTATTTT. This sequence encodes CASSLRGGEGTTDTQYF.

V and J are TRBV29-1 and TRBJ2-3; 10 positions match TRBD2. This CDR3 has 17 residues. J was trimmed by 5 bases and V by 6 bases; bases with no gene match: 17. CDR1 SQVTM and CDR2 ANQGSEA come from the germline V gene. The CDR3 here is CSVDGLAGVQAGDTQYF. The CDR3 DNA is TGCAGCGTCGACGGCCTAGCGGGAGTTCAGGCTGGAGATACGCAGTATTTT.

This sequence joins TRBV7-6 and TRBJ2-5; the D is unclear. Trimming shortened V by 5 bases and J by 4 bases, and 8 bases separated the two germline ends. From germline, CDR1 is SGHVS and CDR2 FNYEAQ. CDR3 length equals 12 residues. The chain's CDR3 is CASSDLRETQYF. The CDR3 DNA reads as TGTGCCAGCAGCGACCTTCGAGAGACCCAGTACTTC.

This clone has more than one count but fewer than ten. The CDR3 DNA reads as TGTGCCAGCAGCGCCGGGACAGATAGTTCCTACGAGCAGTACTTC. It translates to CASSAGTDSSYEQYF. The rearrangement uses TRBV9 and TRBJ2-7, with 7 bases matching TRBD1. The V and J ends lost 3 bases and 1 base, in that order; junction bases with no gene match: 7. Germline CDR1 is SGDLS and CDR2 is YYNGEE. This CDR3 comprises 15 residues.

The J gene is TRBJ2-7, the V gene TRBV5-1; maybe TRBD1 (6 bases). The CDR3 totals 15 residues. The germline V gene has CDR1 SGHRS and CDR2 YFSETQ. Trimming shortened V by 4 bases and J by 1 base, and 15 bases separated the two germline ends. CDR3 sequence (DNA): TGCGCCAGCAGCCAGACCGTAGGGGGTTCCTACGAGCAGTACTTC. Translated, it gives CASSQTVGGSYEQYF.

V is TRBV10-3 and J is TRBJ2-7; TRBD2 aligns across 7 bases. The germline CDR1 and CDR2 sequences are ENHRY and SYGVKD. The CDR3 is made up of 14 amino acids. After removal of 8 bases from V and 5 bases from J, the junction contained 12 bases not matched to a gene. This CDR3 is CAIGEWRERHEQYF. In DNA, the CDR3 is TGTGCCATCGGGGAGTGGCGGGAGAGGCACGAGCAGTACTTC.

Only one count was recorded for this clone. The chain has TRBV29-1 and TRBJ1-2, with 10 bases that match TRBD1. The CDR3 sequence is 17 residues long. Per the germline V gene, CDR1 is SQVTM and CDR2 is ANQGSEA. Trimming removed 5 bases from V and 3 bases from J; junction bases left unmatched: 15. The DNA for the CDR3 is TGCAGCGTTCCTCACTCAGGGACAGGGGATGGTGACTATGGCTACACCTTC. Translating gives CSVPHSGTGDGDYGYTF.

The CDR3 loop is CASSTGPRVGEQYF. CDR3 DNA: TGTGCCAGCAGTACCGGGCCTCGGGTGGGGGAGCAGTACTTC. The chain links TRBV6-5 to TRBJ2-7; D ambiguous. The CDR3 sequence is 14 residues long. Germline CDR1 MNHEY, CDR2 SVGAGI. The V end lost 5 bases, the J end lost 7 bases, and 18 bases lay between the germline ends.

The chain uses TRBV14 and TRBJ1-1; 9 nucleotides align to TRBD1. In germline, CDR1 is SGHDN, CDR2 FVKESK. The length of the CDR3 is 16 residues. The trim removed 1 base at V and 2 bases at J, leaving 5 bases unmatched. CDR3 loop: CASSQGRDRENTEAFF. The CDR3 region has the DNA TGTGCCAGCAGCCAAGGCCGGGACAGGGAAAACACTGAAGCTTTCTTT.

This clone was found a few times. The chain has TRBV5-1 and TRBJ1-1; D gene unclear. The length of the CDR3 is 14 residues. Germline CDR1 is SGHRS and CDR2 is YFSETQ. V was trimmed by 0 bases and J by 5 bases, leaving 11 bases between them. The CDR3 loop is CASSLGGGWTEAFF. As DNA, the CDR3 is TGCGCCAGCAGCTTGGGTGGAGGGTGGACTGAAGCTTTCTTT.

The chain couples TRBV15 to TRBJ1-5; D possibly corresponds to TRBD1 (5 bases). V was clipped by 6 bases and J by 6 bases, with 12 bases between them. Germline-derived CDR1 and CDR2 are LNHNV and YYDKDF (reference sequence). The CDR3 runs to 13 residues. The CDR3 spells CATRMQGFQPQHF. CDR3 in DNA: TGTGCCACCAGGATGCAGGGCTTTCAGCCCCAGCATTTT.

The chain links TRBV6-6 to TRBJ1-2, with D possibly TRBD1 on 5 matching bases. Trimming took 5 bases from V and 6 from J, leaving 19 bases between them. The germline CDR1 and CDR2 sequences are MNHNY and SVGAGI (reference sequence). The CDR3 is 15 amino acids. This CDR3 reads CASSQPTSGRDGYTF. The DNA of the CDR3 is TGTGCCAGCAGTCAACCGACATCGGGCAGGGATGGCTACACCTTC.

The count of this clone is one. This chain links TRBV27 with TRBJ2-7, with TRBD2 as a possible D gene (5 bases). This CDR3 is built from 10 residues. Germline CDR1 is MNHEY and CDR2 is SMNVEV (reference sequence). CDR3 in amino acids: CAHLAYEQYF. CDR3 nucleotides: TGTGCTCATTTAGCGTACGAGCAGTACTTC.

The chain uses TRBV7-7 and TRBJ2-2; no definite D call. Germline V gene lookup returns CDR1 SSHAT and CDR2 FNYEAQ (reference sequence). The length of the CDR3 is 14 residues. V dropped 4 bases and J dropped 4 bases, with 10 bases sitting between them. The CDR3 region has the DNA TGTGCCAGCAGCTCTGGGTGGAGCACCGGGGAGCTGTTTTTT. Its protein product is CASSSGWSTGELFF.

This chain uses TRBV11-2 with TRBJ2-2; D is unresolved. This CDR3 is 12 amino acids long. The germline CDR1 and CDR2 sequences are SGHAT and FQNNGV. Trimming removed 3 bases at V and 5 bases at J, with 4 bases between. The CDR3 loop reads CASSFWTGELFF. CDR3 DNA: TGTGCCAGCAGCTTTTGGACCGGGGAGCTGTTTTTT.

The V call is TRBV4-1, the J call TRBJ1-3, with 7 bases lining up with TRBD1. Trimming took 0 bases from V and 5 from J; bases not matched to a gene: 4. This CDR3 comprises 15 residues. CDR1 and CDR2 from the germline V gene are MGHRA and YSYEKL. CDR3 in amino acids: CASSQEGTVRNTIYF. The CDR3 DNA reads as TGCGCCAGCAGCCAAGAAGGGACAGTAAGAAACACCATATATTTT.

This clone was detected a few times. This chain links TRBV9 with TRBJ2-5; D is uncertain. Germline V gene sequence: CDR1 SGDLS, CDR2 YYNGEE. Trimming removed 0 bases from V and 1 base from J, with 10 bases in between. CDR3 length: 15 residues. CDR3: CASSVEFTTQETQYF. In DNA form, the CDR3 reads TGTGCCAGCAGCGTAGAGTTCACAACCCAAGAGACCCAGTACTTC.

The chain is built from TRBV2 and TRBJ2-7; D is uncertain. The V and J ends lost 2 bases and 2 bases respectively, with 7 bases between them. The length of the CDR3 is 13 residues. CDR1 and CDR2 (germline): SNHLY, FYNNEI. CDR3: CASSENRAYEQYF. CDR3 DNA: TGTGCCAGCAGTGAAAACCGAGCCTACGAGCAGTACTTC.

The V gene is TRBV29-1, the J gene TRBJ2-5; D possibly corresponds to TRBD1 (5 bases). CDR1 and CDR2 (germline): SQVTM, ANQGSEA. With 4 bases removed from V and 5 bases from J, the gap between germline ends came to 14 bases. This CDR3 has 13 amino acids. The CDR3 loop is CSVVQALRETQYF. CDR3 bases: TGCAGCGTTGTACAGGCTCTGAGGGAGACCCAGTACTTC. The whole variable domain, remainder taken from reference TRBV29-1 and TRBJ2-5, is SAVISQKPSRDICQRGTSLTIQCQVDSQVTMMFWYRQQPGQSLTLIATANQGSEATYESGFVIDKFPISRPNLTFSTLTVSNMSPEDSSIYLCSVVQALRETQYFGPGTRLLVL.

This clone was counted a single time. The genes are TRBV11-2 and TRBJ2-5, with D perhaps assigned TRBD1 or TRBD2 (5 bases each). This CDR3 comprises 13 residues. V lost 1 base, J lost 5 bases, and 8 bases lay in between. Germline V gives CDR1 SGHAT, CDR2 FQNNGV. The CDR3 coding sequence is TGTGCCAGCAGCTTAGGGGGGTGGGAGACCCAGTACTTC. It codes for CASSLGGWETQYF. Using reference TRBV11-2 and TRBJ2-5 for the parts outside the CDR3, the full variable domain is EAGVAQSPRYKIIEKRQSVAFWCNPISGHATLYWYQQILGQGPKLLIQFQNNGVVDDSQLPKDRFSAERLKGVDSTLKIQPAKLEDSAVYLCASSLGGWETQYFGPGTRLLVL.

The chain employs TRBV4-3 and TRBJ2-3, with 12 positions matching TRBD2. The CDR3 is 20 amino acids. The germline V gene encodes CDR1 LGHNA and CDR2 YSLEER. The ends lost 1 base at V and 1 base at J; junction bases unmatched: 12. The CDR3 bases are TGCGCCAGCAGCCAAGTCCCTAGCGGGAGGGCCGTTGGTGGCACAGATACGCAGTATTTT. Protein product: CASSQVPSGRAVGGTDTQYF.